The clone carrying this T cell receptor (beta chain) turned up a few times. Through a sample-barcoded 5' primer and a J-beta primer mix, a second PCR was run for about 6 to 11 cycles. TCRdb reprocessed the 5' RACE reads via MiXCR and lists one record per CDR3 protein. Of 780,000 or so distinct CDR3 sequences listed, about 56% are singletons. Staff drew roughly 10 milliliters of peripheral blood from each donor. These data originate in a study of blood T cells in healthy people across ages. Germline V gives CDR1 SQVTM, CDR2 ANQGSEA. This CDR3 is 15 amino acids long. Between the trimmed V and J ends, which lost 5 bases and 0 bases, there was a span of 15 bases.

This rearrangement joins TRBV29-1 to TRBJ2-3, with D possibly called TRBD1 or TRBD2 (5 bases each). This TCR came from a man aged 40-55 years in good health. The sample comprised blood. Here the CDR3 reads CSVPPPGTSTDTQYF. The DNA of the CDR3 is TGCAGCGTTCCACCCCCAGGGACGAGCACAGATACGCAGTATTTT.